One sample yielded the 15 T cell receptor beta chains listed below, sequenced in a study of post-analysis software for immune sequencing data. General study findings and limits: Roughly five TRBV segments were more frequent in patients than controls; TRBV5-6, TRBV5-1 and TRBV20-1 belonged to this group.

Researchers reported that TCR beta cDNA libraries carried unique molecular identifiers. TCRdb analysed the PCR reads with MiXCR anew, one entry per CDR3 protein. The sample records 150,000 to 200,000 distinct CDR3 sequences, about 29% being singletons. Antigens for these TCRs are unknown. Material: blood. The receptors here all came from a girl aged 5-17 years with multiple sclerosis.

In this sample, this clonotype is medium-sized. This chain connects TRBV5-1 to TRBJ2-7; D is possibly TRBD2 (6 bases). CDR1 is SGHRS, CDR2 YFSETQ, per germline. V was clipped by 6 bases and J by 2 bases, with 15 bases between them. This CDR3 spans 14 amino acids. CDR3 bases: TGCGCCAGCACCGGAGGCGGGAACCCCTACGAGCAGTACTTC. Amino acids: CASTGGGNPYEQYF.

This clonotype was counted at least ten times. The V call is TRBV15, the J call TRBJ2-5; D is uncertain. The CDR3 length is 13 residues. The V gene's germline CDR1 is LNHNV and CDR2 YYDKDF (reference sequence). Trimming removed 6 bases at V and 5 bases at J, with 13 bases between. The CDR3, as DNA: TGTGCCACCAGGAACCAAATTTGGGAGACCCAGTACTTC. It is translated as CATRNQIWETQYF.

This clonotype appeared many times. This chain links TRBV7-2 with TRBJ2-7; weak D call: TRBD2 (5 bases). The CDR3 sequence is 16 residues long. The germline V gene has CDR1 SGHTA and CDR2 FQGNSA. The V gene lost 1 base and the J gene lost 4 bases, with 17 bases spanning the gap. The CDR3 region is CASSLERVRGLYEQYF. DNA for the CDR3: TGTGCCAGCAGCTTAGAGAGGGTTCGAGGGCTATACGAGCAGTACTTC.

This clonotype showed up many times. The chain joins TRBV12-3 or TRBV12-4 to TRBJ2-1, with D maybe TRBD2 (5 bases). The CDR3 has 15 amino acids. Trimming removed 7 bases from V and 1 base from J, with 14 bases in between. The CDR3 nucleotides read TGTGCCAGCACCCTGGGCGGGTCTTCCTACAATGAGCAGTTCTTC. This gives the protein CASTLGGSSYNEQFF.

The CDR3 region is CASSLEGFGELFF. The CDR3 DNA reads as TGTGCCAGCAGCTTAGAAGGGTTCGGGGAGCTGTTTTTT. The J gene is TRBJ2-2, the V gene TRBV7-3; D gene unclear. Trimming removed 2 bases from V and 7 bases from J, with 8 bases in between. The CDR3 has 13 residues. CDR1 and CDR2 from the germline V gene are SGHTA and FQGTGA.

This clonotype turned up a few times. The V and J genes are TRBV29-1 and TRBJ1-1, with TRBD1 matching 11 bases. This CDR3 is built from 15 residues. CDR1 SQVTM and CDR2 ANQGSEA come from the germline V gene. Losses at the gene ends were 7 bases for V and 0 bases for J; bases not matched to a gene: 7. CDR3 coding DNA: TGCAGCGCCCGAGGGACAGGGGGGTTGAACACTGAAGCTTTCTTT. Its protein is CSARGTGGLNTEAFF.

As concerns this clonotype: Its ends do not fully match the called genes, so a read error is possible. V and J are TRBV7-3 and TRBJ2-1; 14 nucleotides align to TRBD2. The CDR3 sequence is 18 residues long. Germline CDR1 SGHTA, CDR2 FQGTGA. This CDR3 is CASSWTGTSGRAYNEQFF. CDR3 nucleotide sequence: TGTGCCAGCAGTTGGACCGGGACTAGCGGGAGAGCCTACAACGAGCAGTTCTTC.

This clonotype was picked up a small number of times. Being one base from a much bigger clone, this may be a read error. The chain uses TRBV20-1 and TRBJ2-4; D might be TRBD1 (6 bases). The DNA matches TRBJ2-7 better at its end, which makes the J call doubtful. CDR3 length equals 12 residues. Per the germline V gene, CDR1 is DFQATT and CDR2 is SNEGSKA (reference sequence). CDR3 sequence reads: CSANRDPGEQYF. The CDR3 coding sequence is TGCAGTGCTAACAGGGATCCGGGCGAGCAGTACTTC.

As for this clonotype: A clone one base away is much larger, so this may be a read error. The chain uses TRBV20-1 and TRBJ1-2, with no clear D. Germline V gene lookup returns CDR1 DFQATT and CDR2 SNEGSKA (reference sequence). This CDR3 has 11 residues. Trimming shortened V by 5 bases and J by 8 bases, and 12 bases separated the two germline ends. This CDR3 is CSAPQRSGYTF. DNA of the CDR3: TGCAGTGCTCCACAGAGATCCGGCTACACCTTC.

Note on this clonotype: Being one base from a much bigger clone, this may be a read error. The chain couples TRBV5-4 to TRBJ2-1; TRBD2 matches at 10 bases. Germline V CDR1 and CDR2: SGHNT, YYREEE (reference sequence). The length of the CDR3 is 19 residues. CDR3 DNA: TGTACCAGCAGCCCCTCAACTCGTAGCGGGAGGAGCTCCTACAATGAGCAGTTCTTC. Its translation is CTSSPSTRSGRSSYNEQFF.

This clonotype was observed a handful of times. The junction and the germline gene differ at one end; a read error may be behind it. The CDR3 DNA reads TGCGCCAGCAGCCCTCAAATGGGTGGGAACACTGGAGCTTTCTTT. This sequence encodes CASSPQMGGNTGAFF. V is TRBV4-1 and J is TRBJ1-1; no firm D call. CDR1 is MGHRA, CDR2 YSYEKL, per germline. The CDR3 has 15 residues.

Regarding this clonotype: This may be a read error: a much more frequent sequence differs by one nucleotide. J is TRBJ2-1 and V is TRBV7-2, with D perhaps matching TRBD2 (7 bases). Germline V gives CDR1 SGHTA, CDR2 FQGNSA. V dropped 8 bases and J dropped 12 bases, with 29 bases sitting between them. CDR3 size: 16 residues. This CDR3 is CASSPGGLAPGRGQFF. CDR3 DNA sequence: TGTGCCAGCTCCCCCGGGGGGCTAGCGCCGGGACGTGGGCAGTTCTTC.

This clonotype has a single count. The junction differs from germline at one of its ends, possibly a read error. V and J are TRBV14 and TRBJ2-5, with no clear D. The germline V gene has CDR1 SGHDN and CDR2 FVKESK. There are 14 residues in the CDR3. The CDR3 protein is CACSQDWLQETQYF. The CDR3 DNA reads as TGTGCCTGCAGCCAAGATTGGCTCCAAGAGACCCAGTACTTC.

This clonotype was picked up a small number of times. A clone one base away is much larger, so this may be a read error. The genes are TRBV9 and TRBJ2-1; 7 bases map to TRBD2. The CDR3 extends over 13 amino acids. Germline values: CDR1 SGDLS, CDR2 YYNGEE. Trimming removed 6 bases from V and 10 bases from J; junction bases left unmatched: 10. CDR3 coding DNA: TGTGCCAGCAACAACGAGGGACTAACGGAGCAGTTCTTC. Its protein product is CASNNEGLTEQFF.

V gene TRBV3-1 combines with J gene TRBJ2-7; possibly TRBD2 for D (6 bases). From germline, CDR1 is LGHDT and CDR2 YNNKEL (reference sequence). This CDR3 contains 15 residues. V gave up 8 bases and J gave up 2 bases, with 19 bases separating them. Here the CDR3 DNA reads TGTGCCAGCGGCCCCTCCGGAGGGTGGACCTACGAGCAGTACTTC. Its protein product is CASGPSGGWTYEQYF.